This TCR beta chain was identified in a study of blood T cell repertoires in COVID-19. Study details: Sites in the United States, Italy and Spain provided acute and convalescent COVID-19 samples. PBMCs, B-cell-depleted T cells, or T cells were the source of the cDNA or gDNA that made up the material.

Original processing methods: Amplification with reference gene primers provided the estimates of nucleated cell counts. Profiled with immunoSEQ multiplex PCR; TCRdb holds only in-frame clones, not every one. That table supplies the V and J calls and clone size; D and trimming were determined from the DNA. In the table there are approximately 180,000 clones, around 85% of which are singletons. Germline V gene data show CDR1 as LNHDA and CDR2 as SQIVND (reference sequence). Trimming cost V 8 bases and J 9 bases, with 14 bases left between them. The CDR3 totals 12 residues. Sequencing used peripheral blood. The source of this sequence is a man in his fifties or sixties with acute or convalescent COVID-19. This chain links TRBV19 with TRBJ2-4; weak D call: TRBD2 (7 bases). The CDR3 region is CASEGGAAIQYF. In DNA form, the CDR3 reads TGTGCCAGTGAGGGGGGGGCGGCCATTCAGTACTTC.